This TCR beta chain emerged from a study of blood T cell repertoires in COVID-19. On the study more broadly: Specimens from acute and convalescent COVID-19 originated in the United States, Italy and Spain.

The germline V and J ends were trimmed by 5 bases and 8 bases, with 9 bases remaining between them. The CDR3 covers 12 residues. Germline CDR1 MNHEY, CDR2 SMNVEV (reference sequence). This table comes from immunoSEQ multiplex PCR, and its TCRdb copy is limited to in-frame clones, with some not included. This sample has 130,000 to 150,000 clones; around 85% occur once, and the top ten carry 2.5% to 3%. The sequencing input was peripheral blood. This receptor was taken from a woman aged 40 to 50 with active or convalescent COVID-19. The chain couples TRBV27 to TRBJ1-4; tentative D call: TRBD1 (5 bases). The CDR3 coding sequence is TGTGCCAGCAGTCCGCCAGGGGAAAAACTGTTTTTT. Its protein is CASSPPGEKLFF.